Listed below are T cell receptor beta chains from one sample, sequenced in a study of blood T cell repertoires in COVID-19. Repertoires were generated with immunoSEQ multiplex PCR, while TCRdb's copy carries only in-frame clones and drops some. The sample consists of 250,000 to 300,000 clones, over 65% of them appearing once. Sequencing was carried out using peripheral blood. Receptors were obtained from a man between 60 and 70 years old who had recovered from COVID-19. Both conserved end residues are part of each CDR3. The order of the fields is clone size, V gene, J gene, CDR3 length, CDR3 protein. A row's size may be missing; if present it is once, few, many or a size class.

abundance: .; v_gene: TRBV30; j_gene: TRBJ1-1; len: 11; CDR3aa: CAWSRNTEAFF
abundance: .; v_gene: TRBV20-1; j_gene: TRBJ2-4; len: 14; CDR3aa: CSASRGVSKNIQYF
abundance: .; v_gene: TRBV7-8; j_gene: TRBJ1-1; len: 15; CDR3aa: CASRVKGGRVTEAFF
abundance: .; v_gene: TRBV5-8; j_gene: TRBJ1-4; len: 17; CDR3aa: CASSSGQIPATNEKLFF
abundance: .; v_gene: TRBV28; j_gene: TRBJ1-6; len: 14; CDR3aa: CASSSRQVNSPLHF
abundance: few; v_gene: TRBV6-5; j_gene: TRBJ1-5; len: 15; CDR3aa: CASRIRADSNQPQHF
abundance: .; v_gene: TRBV15; j_gene: TRBJ1-5; len: 14; CDR3aa: CATSSGQINQPQHF
abundance: .; v_gene: TRBV2; j_gene: TRBJ1-5; len: 15; CDR3aa: CASRTGLTGNQPQHF
abundance: .; v_gene: TRBV11-3; j_gene: TRBJ2-5; len: 16; CDR3aa: CASSRGTSGGQETQYF
abundance: .; v_gene: TRBV15; j_gene: TRBJ2-5; len: 14; CDR3aa: CATSRERGGETQYF
abundance: .; v_gene: TRBV12-3/TRBV12-4; j_gene: TRBJ1-5; len: 12; CDR3aa: CASSSNNQPQHF
abundance: .; v_gene: TRBV28; j_gene: TRBJ1-4; len: 17; CDR3aa: CASSLSRGLGTNEKLFF
abundance: .; v_gene: TRBV11-2; j_gene: TRBJ2-5; len: 12; CDR3aa: CASRTQGKTQYF
abundance: once; v_gene: TRBV28; j_gene: TRBJ1-5; len: 16; CDR3aa: CASSDRAGSSNQPQHF
abundance: .; v_gene: TRBV5-1; j_gene: TRBJ2-2; len: 14; CDR3aa: CASSLIRETGELFF
abundance: .; v_gene: TRBV10-3; j_gene: TRBJ2-3; len: 12; CDR3aa: CAMSPGGDTQYF
abundance: .; v_gene: TRBV4-1; j_gene: TRBJ1-4; len: 17; CDR3aa: CASSQTLGQRLREKLFF
abundance: few; v_gene: TRBV6-6; j_gene: TRBJ1-1; len: 13; CDR3aa: CASGTGGRTEAFF
abundance: .; v_gene: TRBV4-2; j_gene: TRBJ2-2; len: 16; CDR3aa: CASSQGGGQHTGELFF
abundance: .; v_gene: TRBV2; j_gene: TRBJ1-1; len: 14; CDR3aa: CASSERAGGTEAFF
abundance: .; v_gene: TRBV6-1; j_gene: TRBJ2-1; len: 14; CDR3aa: CASSEGSGRHEQFF
abundance: .; v_gene: TRBV5-1; j_gene: TRBJ1-4; len: 15; CDR3aa: CASSLQSATNEKLFF
abundance: .; v_gene: TRBV19; j_gene: TRBJ2-1; len: 17; CDR3aa: CASSPRSSGGAYNEQFF
abundance: .; v_gene: TRBV18; j_gene: TRBJ2-1; len: 20; CDR3aa: CASSPGLLLAEKGRYNEQFF
abundance: .; v_gene: TRBV6-6; j_gene: TRBJ1-5; len: 15; CDR3aa: CASFRDDREDQPQHF
abundance: .; v_gene: TRBV5-1; j_gene: TRBJ2-5; len: 14; CDR3aa: CASRPLAVQETQYF
abundance: .; v_gene: TRBV12-5; j_gene: TRBJ2-3; len: 11; CDR3aa: CASALRDTQYF
abundance: .; v_gene: TRBV19; j_gene: TRBJ1-2; len: 14; CDR3aa: CASRQGVNNYGYTF
abundance: .; v_gene: TRBV19; j_gene: TRBJ2-7; len: 14; CDR3aa: CASSMSGSPYEQYF
abundance: .; v_gene: TRBV7-9; j_gene: TRBJ2-4; len: 18; CDR3aa: CASSFGLAGGGAKNIQYF
abundance: .; v_gene: TRBV6-5; j_gene: TRBJ2-5; len: 14; CDR3aa: CASTAPTGRQTQYF
abundance: .; v_gene: TRBV6-5; j_gene: TRBJ2-7; len: 14; CDR3aa: CASSSDSRSYEQYF
abundance: .; v_gene: TRBV7-8; j_gene: TRBJ1-4; len: 14; CDR3aa: CASSLGSSEGKLFF
abundance: .; v_gene: TRBV5-1; j_gene: TRBJ2-3; len: 17; CDR3aa: CASSSGQGAGVRDTQYF
abundance: .; v_gene: TRBV2; j_gene: TRBJ1-5; len: 15; CDR3aa: CASSQDRISNQPQHF
abundance: .; v_gene: TRBV6-5; j_gene: TRBJ1-1; len: 11; CDR3aa: CASSRNTEAFF
abundance: .; v_gene: TRBV5-6; j_gene: TRBJ1-5; len: 14; CDR3aa: CASSRRGVDQPQHF
abundance: .; v_gene: TRBV6-5; j_gene: TRBJ2-2; len: 13; CDR3aa: CASRGRATGELFF
abundance: .; v_gene: TRBV2; j_gene: TRBJ1-5; len: 13; CDR3aa: CASTRGEGQPQHF
abundance: .; v_gene: TRBV5-6; j_gene: TRBJ1-1; len: 16; CDR3aa: CASSLAGGPRLTEAFF
abundance: once; v_gene: TRBV5-6; j_gene: TRBJ1-2; len: 14; CDR3aa: CASSPGQRNYGYTF
abundance: .; v_gene: TRBV5-1; j_gene: TRBJ2-7; len: 15; CDR3aa: CASSPRAGGRDEQYF
abundance: .; v_gene: TRBV6-5; j_gene: TRBJ2-1; len: 14; CDR3aa: CASRGQANYNEQFF
abundance: .; v_gene: TRBV7-8; j_gene: TRBJ2-1; len: 18; CDR3aa: CASSLRDRGILSYNEQFF
abundance: once; v_gene: TRBV5-5; j_gene: TRBJ1-2; len: 15; CDR3aa: CASSLKGDPPGGYTF
abundance: .; v_gene: TRBV7-8; j_gene: TRBJ1-5; len: 14; CDR3aa: CASSAGGLNQPQHF
abundance: .; v_gene: TRBV7-9; j_gene: TRBJ2-3; len: 14; CDR3aa: CASSLRQDSDTQYF
abundance: few; v_gene: TRBV19; j_gene: TRBJ2-3; len: 17; CDR3aa: CASSFGTSGRGADTQYF
abundance: .; v_gene: TRBV4-1; j_gene: TRBJ2-3; len: 18; CDR3aa: CASSQDGFSSGSPDTQYF
abundance: .; v_gene: TRBV30; j_gene: TRBJ2-5; len: 16; CDR3aa: CAWSVSGTPRGETQYF
abundance: .; v_gene: TRBV29-1; j_gene: TRBJ1-1; len: 14; CDR3aa: CSVRPPPGGTEAFF
abundance: .; v_gene: TRBV19; j_gene: TRBJ2-1; len: 15; CDR3aa: CASSDQGTSYNEQFF
abundance: .; v_gene: TRBV15; j_gene: TRBJ1-6; len: 13; CDR3aa: CATGEDRRFTLHF
abundance: once; v_gene: TRBV9; j_gene: TRBJ2-1; len: 15; CDR3aa: CASSVTGAGYNEQFF
abundance: .; v_gene: TRBV7-8; j_gene: TRBJ2-5; len: 13; CDR3aa: CASSLVDGGPQYF